The 31 T cell receptor beta chains presented below share a single source sample, sequenced in a study of cytomegalovirus exposure and HLA in healthy donors. Repertoires were generated with immunoSEQ multiplex PCR, while TCRdb's copy carries only in-frame clones and drops some. The sample lists about 250,000 clones; roughly 87% were seen once. The source material was PBMCs. All receptors come from a man aged 18 to 30 in good health and CMV-seropositive.

The chain combines TRBV7-9 with TRBJ2-7, with TRBD1 matching over 12 bases. Germline CDR1 reads SEHNR; CDR2 reads FQNEAQ (reference sequence). V trimming: 6 bases; J trimming: 4 bases; junction bases outside the gene matches: 4. This CDR3 is 14 amino acids long. This CDR3 reads CASSGTGGFYEQYF. Written as DNA, the CDR3 is TGTGCCAGCAGTGGGACAGGGGGCTTTTACGAGCAGTACTTC.

The genes are TRBV2 and TRBJ2-7; D is ambiguous. The V and J ends lost 3 bases and 2 bases respectively, with 5 bases between them. Looked up from germline, CDR1 is SNHLY and CDR2 is FYNNEI. This CDR3 spans 12 amino acids. The CDR3 region has the DNA TGTGCCAGCAGTGAGTCAGCCTACGAGCAGTACTTC. It codes for CASSESAYEQYF.

The chain recombines TRBV11-2 with TRBJ2-7; TRBD1 matches 7 bases. With V trimmed by 8 bases and J by 3 bases, 10 bases remained unmatched. In germline, CDR1 is SGHAT, CDR2 FQNNGV. CDR3 length: 14 residues. The CDR3 bases are TGTGCCAGCGTGGACAGGCCTACAGGCTACGAGCAGTACTTC. It codes for CASVDRPTGYEQYF.

The chain is built from TRBV5-4 and TRBJ2-7; TRBD2 agrees at 11 bases. Germline V gives CDR1 SGHNT, CDR2 YYREEE (reference sequence). V shed 5 bases, J shed 4 bases, and the junction held 8 bases outside the gene matches. The CDR3 is made up of 15 amino acids. CDR3 region: CASRPNPSGGYEQYF. Written as DNA, the CDR3 is TGTGCCAGCAGACCAAACCCTAGCGGGGGGTACGAGCAGTACTTC.

CDR3 coding DNA: TGTGCCAGCAGATCGGACAGCCAGCCCCAGCATTTT. Protein product: CASRSDSQPQHF. The J gene is TRBJ1-5, the V gene TRBV28, with D tentatively TRBD1 (6 bases). This CDR3 contains 12 residues. The germline gives CDR1 MDHEN, CDR2 SYDVKM. V lost 6 bases and J lost 7, with 10 bases in between.

The chain links TRBV7-6 to TRBJ2-7; the D is unclear. This CDR3 has 14 residues. Germline-derived CDR1 and CDR2 are SGHVS and FNYEAQ. Trimming took off 8 bases at V and 1 base at J, with 15 bases between the two ends. CDR3 DNA: TGTGCCAGCGCCCAGCGCTTTGGGTCCTACGAGCAGTACTTC. Translation gives CASAQRFGSYEQYF.

This chain joins TRBV19 and TRBJ2-5; the match to TRBD2 covers 12 bases. Germline CDR1 is LNHDA and CDR2 is SQIVND (reference sequence). This CDR3 is 18 amino acids long. Germline trimming cut 4 bases from V and 5 bases from J; bases unmatched to any gene: 14. CDR3 protein: CASSTIGLAGRGQETQYF. CDR3 coding DNA: TGTGCCAGTAGTACTATCGGACTAGCGGGAAGGGGGCAGGAGACCCAGTACTTC.

This clone was observed a handful of times. This rearrangement joins TRBV6-4 to TRBJ2-6; 9 bases fit TRBD1. This CDR3 region has 18 residues. Germline assignment: CDR1 MRHNA and CDR2 SNTAGT. The trim removed 0 bases at V and 0 bases at J, leaving 3 bases unmatched. The CDR3 protein is CASSDSGTGPSGANVLTF. In DNA form, the CDR3 reads TGTGCCAGCAGTGACTCTGGGACAGGGCCCTCTGGGGCCAACGTCCTGACTTTC.

The genes are TRBV7-9 and TRBJ1-1; unclear D gene. Looked up from germline, CDR1 is SEHNR and CDR2 is FQNEAQ (reference sequence). V lost 3 bases, J lost 3 bases, and 20 bases lay in between. The CDR3 runs 17 residues. The CDR3 DNA reads TGTGCCAGCAGCTTTGGCGTGGTCCGGGGAGGATACACTGAAGCTTTCTTT. Its protein is CASSFGVVRGGYTEAFF.

This clone appeared a single time. The V gene is TRBV7-8, the J gene TRBJ1-4, with D uncertain. Trimming removed 1 base at V and 5 bases at J, with 11 bases between. The germline V gene has CDR1 SGHVS and CDR2 FQNEAQ. The CDR3 contains 15 residues. The CDR3: CASSLVGRPNEKLFF. The CDR3 nucleotides are TGTGCCAGCAGCTTAGTCGGCAGGCCCAATGAAAAACTGTTTTTT.

The chain uses TRBV7-9 and TRBJ1-2; the D gene is possibly TRBD1 (5 bases). The CDR3 spans 13 residues. The germline CDR1 and CDR2 sequences are SEHNR and FQNEAQ (reference sequence). Deletions cut 1 base from V and 8 bases from J, with 11 bases between. The CDR3 nucleotides are TGTGCCAGCAGCTTAGGGCAGGGCTTCGGCTACACCTTC. This translates into CASSLGQGFGYTF.

This chain joins TRBV7-8 and TRBJ1-1, with D possibly matching TRBD1 (6 bases). Trimming removed 1 base from V and 4 bases from J, with 13 bases in between. Germline assignment: CDR1 SGHVS and CDR2 FQNEAQ. CDR3 length: 15 residues. The DNA of the CDR3 is TGTGCCAGCAGCTTAGTGGGGGGCGAGCTCACTGAAGCTTTCTTT. Its translation is CASSLVGGELTEAFF.

J is TRBJ1-1 and V is TRBV10-3; 7 positions match TRBD1. Germline V gene lookup returns CDR1 ENHRY and CDR2 SYGVKD. This CDR3 has 11 residues. With V trimmed by 10 bases and J by 4 bases, 3 bases remained unmatched. CDR3 DNA: TGTGCCAGCAGGGGGACCACTGAAGCTTTCTTT. This translates into CASRGTTEAFF.

The count of this clone is one. The chain recombines TRBV18 with TRBJ2-7; the match to TRBD2 covers 8 bases. V shed 8 bases and J 2 bases; nucleotides not matched to a gene: 5. The CDR3 loop spans 13 amino acids. CDR1 is KGHSH, CDR2 LQKENI, per germline. This CDR3 reads CASASGGPYEQYF. In DNA form, the CDR3 reads TGTGCCAGCGCAAGCGGGGGACCCTACGAGCAGTACTTC.

CDR3 loop: CASSEVRGTLNTEAFF. As DNA, the CDR3 is TGTGCCAGCAGTGAGGTCCGAGGCACCCTGAACACTGAAGCTTTCTTT. This chain joins TRBV2 and TRBJ1-1, with D hard to call. The CDR3 covers 16 residues. Deletions cut 3 bases from V and 0 bases from J, with 14 bases between. Germline-derived CDR1 and CDR2 are SNHLY and FYNNEI. The variable domain in full, completed from reference TRBV2 and TRBJ1-1, reads EPEVTQTPSHQVTQMGQEVILRCVPISNHLYFYWYRQILGQKVEFLVSFYNNEISEKSEIFDDQFSVERPDGSNFTLKIRSTKLEDSAMYFCASSEVRGTLNTEAFFGQGTRLTVV.

V and J are TRBV4-2 and TRBJ1-2, with TRBD1 matching 10 bases. The CDR3 spans 14 residues. The V gene end was trimmed by 3 bases and the J gene end by 6 bases; junction bases not matched to a gene: 4. The germline V gene encodes CDR1 LGHNA and CDR2 YNFKEQ. CDR3 bases: TGTGCCAGCAGCCAGCCGGACAGGGGGGATGGCTACACCTTC. It is translated as CASSQPDRGDGYTF.

This clone was found a few times. The rearrangement joins TRBV28 to TRBJ2-5; 11 bases are shared with TRBD2. V shed 4 bases and J 5 bases; nucleotides not matched to a gene: 9. The CDR3 runs 16 residues. The V gene's germline CDR1 is MDHEN and CDR2 SYDVKM. The CDR3 DNA follows: TGTGCCAGCAGTTCGGTTAGCGGGAGGGCCATCGAGACCCAGTACTTC. It codes for CASSSVSGRAIETQYF.

The CDR3 loop is CASTNELGYEQYF. CDR3 nucleotides: TGTGCCAGCACCAACGAGCTGGGTTACGAGCAGTACTTC. The chain joins TRBV6-5 to TRBJ2-7; no clear D gene. The length of the CDR3 is 13 residues. The germline V gene has CDR1 MNHEY and CDR2 SVGAGI. V was shortened by 7 bases and J by 4 bases, with 14 bases between the two germline ends.

On this clone: Other DNA sequences in the sample encode the same CDR3. The rearrangement uses TRBV7-9 and TRBJ1-5; D is unclear. The germline CDR1 and CDR2 sequences are SEHNR and FQNEAQ (reference sequence). The length of the CDR3 is 13 residues. Between the trimmed V and J ends, which lost 5 bases and 4 bases, there was a span of 9 bases. Here the CDR3 reads CASSRDGNQPQHF. In nucleotides, the CDR3 is TGTGCCAGCAGCCGAGACGGGAATCAGCCCCAGCATTTT.

This chain connects TRBV19 to TRBJ2-3; D is unclear. CDR3 length: 15 residues. Per germline, CDR1 LNHDA and CDR2 SQIVND (reference sequence). Trimming removed 3 bases from V and 0 bases from J, with 10 bases in between. In nucleotides, the CDR3 is TGTGCCAGTAGTATCCGCAGGCTTAGCACAGATACGCAGTATTTT. It encodes CASSIRRLSTDTQYF.

V usage is TRBV2 and J usage is TRBJ1-4; D is unresolved. CDR3 length: 15 amino acids. The V and J ends lost 4 bases and 8 bases respectively, with 17 bases between them. From germline, CDR1 is SNHLY and CDR2 FYNNEI. CDR3 bases: TGTGCCAGCAGTGGCCTGTCAGCTCAATGGGAAAAACTGTTTTTT. Its protein is CASSGLSAQWEKLFF.

The chain links TRBV7-9 to TRBJ2-1; D is perhaps TRBD1 (6 bases). Per germline, CDR1 SEHNR and CDR2 FQNEAQ (reference sequence). V was trimmed by 5 bases and J by 3 bases, leaving 14 bases between them. The CDR3 is made up of 15 amino acids. CDR3 loop: CASSRGRDNYNEQFF. The CDR3 DNA reads as TGTGCCAGCAGCCGAGGCCGGGACAACTACAATGAGCAGTTCTTC.

V and J are TRBV6-6 and TRBJ1-1, with unresolved D. The CDR3 covers 11 residues. The germline V gene has CDR1 MNHNY and CDR2 SVGAGI (reference sequence). Trimming pared 7 bases from V and 0 bases from J, leaving 3 bases between. CDR3 nucleotides: TGTGCCAGCAAAGTGAACACTGAAGCTTTCTTT. Translating gives CASKVNTEAFF.

V and J are TRBV28 and TRBJ2-7, with 7 bases identical to TRBD2. CDR1 MDHEN and CDR2 SYDVKM come from the germline V gene. Trimming removed 2 bases from V and 3 bases from J; junction bases left unmatched: 7. The CDR3 totals 15 residues. DNA for the CDR3: TGTGCCAGCAGTTTAATTCAAGGGACTATCTACGAGCAGTACTTC. Encoded protein: CASSLIQGTIYEQYF.

The chain combines TRBV7-2 with TRBJ2-2, with D possibly matching TRBD2 (6 bases). The CDR3 consists of 15 residues. Germline CDR1 SGHTA, CDR2 FQGNSA. The germline V and J ends were trimmed by 2 bases and 3 bases, with 10 bases remaining between them. The CDR3 loop reads CASSLSRDYTGELFF. The CDR3 coding sequence is TGTGCCAGCAGCTTATCCCGGGACTACACCGGGGAGCTGTTTTTT.

The genes are TRBV4-3 and TRBJ2-5; maybe TRBD2 (6 bases). There are 15 residues in the CDR3. V shed 4 bases and J shed 3 bases, with 15 bases lying between them. In germline, CDR1 is LGHNA, CDR2 YSLEER. CDR3 sequence reads: CASSPGVTGEETQYF. CDR3 coding DNA: TGCGCCAGCAGCCCTGGAGTTACGGGAGAAGAGACCCAGTACTTC.

This CDR3 reads CASSPNSGRAGELFF. The CDR3 nucleotides read TGTGCCAGCAGCCCCAATAGCGGGAGGGCCGGGGAGCTGTTTTTT. V usage is TRBV13 and J usage is TRBJ2-2, with 11 nucleotides matching TRBD2. The germline CDR1 and CDR2 sequences are PRHDT and FYEKMQ (reference sequence). The ends lost 5 bases at V and 6 bases at J; junction bases unmatched: 5. CDR3 length: 15 amino acids.

This chain links TRBV5-1 with TRBJ2-3, with 7 bases aligning to TRBD2. The V gene's germline CDR1 is SGHRS and CDR2 YFSETQ. J lost 0 bases, V lost 3 bases, and 7 bases had no gene match. The CDR3 sequence is 16 residues long. The CDR3 sequence: CASSSDHSGSTDTQYF. The CDR3 DNA follows: TGCGCCAGCAGCTCGGACCATAGCGGGAGCACAGATACGCAGTATTTT.

The genes are TRBV28 and TRBJ2-7; no definite D call. Trimming removed 4 bases at V and 0 bases at J, with 16 bases between. This CDR3 comprises 16 residues. Germline CDR1 and CDR2: MDHEN and SYDVKM. CDR3 sequence: CASSSTITSSSYEQYF. The CDR3 DNA reads as TGTGCCAGCAGTTCCACGATTACCTCTAGCTCCTACGAGCAGTACTTC.

The V call is TRBV6-5, the J call TRBJ1-2, with TRBD1 matching 9 bases. CDR3 length: 14 residues. The J segment lost 8 bases and the V segment lost 0 bases, leaving 4 bases of the junction unmatched. CDR1 is MNHEY, CDR2 SVGAGI, per germline. The CDR3 here is CASSYSQGAAGYTF. The CDR3 region has the DNA TGTGCCAGCAGTTACTCACAGGGGGCAGCGGGCTACACCTTC.

The chain has TRBV28 and TRBJ1-1, with D possibly being TRBD1 (5 bases). This CDR3 has 15 amino acids. V shed 6 bases and J shed 2 bases, with 16 bases lying between them. Germline CDR1 and CDR2: MDHEN and SYDVKM. The CDR3 protein is CASSIRPDTNTEAFF. CDR3 DNA: TGTGCCAGCAGCATAAGACCGGACACCAACACTGAAGCTTTCTTT.